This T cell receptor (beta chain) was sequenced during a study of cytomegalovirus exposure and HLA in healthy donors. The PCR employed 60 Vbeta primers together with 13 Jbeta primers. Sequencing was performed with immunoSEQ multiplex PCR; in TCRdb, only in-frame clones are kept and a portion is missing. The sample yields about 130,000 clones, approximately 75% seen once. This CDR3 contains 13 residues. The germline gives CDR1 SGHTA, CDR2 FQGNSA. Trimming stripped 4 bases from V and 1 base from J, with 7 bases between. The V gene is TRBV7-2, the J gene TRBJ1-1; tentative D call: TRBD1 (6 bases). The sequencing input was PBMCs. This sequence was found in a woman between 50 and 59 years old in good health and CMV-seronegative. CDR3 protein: CASSSQGNTEAFF. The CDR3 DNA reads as TGTGCCAGCAGCTCACAGGGGAACACTGAAGCTTTCTTT.